The 6 T cell receptor beta chains below come from one sample, sequenced in a study of blood T cell repertoires in COVID-19. Sequenced by immunoSEQ multiplex PCR; TCRdb stores in-frame clones only, minus some. The repertoire consists of under 150,000 clones, with 90% occurring once and the leading ten covering roughly 3.7%. Input material: peripheral blood. These receptors came from a middle-aged man with active COVID-19.

V and J are TRBV5-8 and TRBJ2-1; 11 positions agree with TRBD2. The V gene end was trimmed by 4 bases and the J gene end by 1 base; junction bases not matched to a gene: 4. Germline CDR1 SGHTS, CDR2 YDEGEE. This CDR3 contains 16 residues. The DNA of the CDR3 is TGTGCCAGCAGCATTTCTAGCGGGGGGTCCTACAATGAGCAGTTCTTC. It specifies CASSISSGGSYNEQFF.

The rearrangement joins TRBV5-1 to TRBJ2-1, with 7 bases lining up with TRBD2. The ends lost 2 bases at V and 9 bases at J; junction bases unmatched: 11. The CDR3 is 15 residues long. Germline V gene sequence: CDR1 SGHRS, CDR2 YFSETQ. CDR3 amino acids: CASSFGGSGVGEQFF. The CDR3 coding sequence is TGCGCCAGCAGCTTCGGCGGGAGTGGGGTCGGTGAGCAGTTCTTC.

The V and J genes are TRBV7-9 and TRBJ1-1; D remains ambiguous. Germline CDR1 reads SEHNR; CDR2 reads FQNEAQ (reference sequence). The CDR3 extends over 15 amino acids. The V and J ends lost 0 bases and 2 bases respectively, with 10 bases between them. For the CDR3, the DNA is TGTGCCAGCAGCTTAGCAATTGTGCTAAACACTGAAGCTTTCTTT. It specifies CASSLAIVLNTEAFF.

This chain connects TRBV14 to TRBJ2-3; no reliable D call. The CDR3 loop spans 15 amino acids. Germline assignment: CDR1 SGHDN and CDR2 FVKESK. V was cut by 5 bases and J by 2 bases, with 14 bases left in between. CDR3 coding DNA: TGTGCCAGCAGCTCCCAAGCCGACTTCACAGATACGCAGTATTTT. The encoded protein is CASSSQADFTDTQYF.

The gene calls are TRBV3-1 (or the pseudogene TRBV3-2) and TRBJ2-1, with no clear D. CDR1 is LGHDT and CDR2 is YNNKEL in the germline V gene (reference sequence). V gave up 3 bases and J gave up 0 bases, with 9 bases separating them. The CDR3 runs to 15 residues. The CDR3 protein is CASSHLRSSYNEQFF. The CDR3 DNA sequence: TGTGCCAGCAGCCACCTGAGGAGCTCCTACAATGAGCAGTTCTTC.

The CDR3 is CASSVASGGSTDTQYF. In DNA, the CDR3 is TGTGCCAGCAGCGTAGCTAGCGGGGGTAGCACAGATACGCAGTATTTT. The chain has TRBV9 and TRBJ2-3, with 10 bases fitting TRBD2. J gave up 0 bases and V 0 bases, and 1 base lay outside the gene matches. The CDR3 has 16 residues. CDR1 and CDR2 from the germline V gene are SGDLS and YYNGEE. Drawing the rest from reference TRBV9 and TRBJ2-3, the complete variable domain is DSGVTQTPKHLITATGQRVTLRCSPRSGDLSVYWYQQSLDQGLQFLIQYYNGEERAKGNILERFSAQQFPDLHSELNLSSLELGDSALYFCASSVASGGSTDTQYFGPGTRLTVL.